The entry below gives a single T cell receptor (beta chain) sequence along with its context. Its antigen is undetermined. 13 Jbeta primers and 60 Vbeta primers were used for the PCR. Profiled with immunoSEQ multiplex PCR; TCRdb holds only in-frame clones, not every one. The sample includes about 180,000 clones, over 65% seen only once; the top ten take less than 1.5%. This CDR3 has 15 residues. The germline CDR1 and CDR2 sequences are KGHSH and LQKENI. V dropped 2 bases and J dropped 0 bases, with 11 bases sitting between them. The data were obtained in a study of cytomegalovirus exposure and HLA in healthy donors. The study's findings and limits: CMV antigen specificity of a few CMV-associated chains was confirmed in vitro. DRB1 had the most TCR associations and HLA-C the fewest, a later analysis found, with rates varying by HLA locus.

This receptor was obtained from a man younger than 30 in good health and CMV-seronegative. The sequenced material came from PBMCs. The chain is built from TRBV18 and TRBJ2-7, with D tentatively TRBD2 (6 bases). The CDR3: CASSPDLANSYEQYF. The CDR3 DNA is TGTGCCAGCTCACCAGATCTAGCGAACTCCTACGAGCAGTACTTC. Drawing the rest from reference TRBV18 and TRBJ2-7, the complete variable domain is NAGVMQNPRHLVRRRGQEARLRCSPMKGHSHVYWYRQLPEEGLKFMVYLQKENIIDESGMPKERFSAEFPKEGPSILRIQQVVRGDSAAYFCASSPDLANSYEQYFGPGTRLTVT.